The clone carrying this TCR beta chain has more than one count but fewer than ten. What it binds is not known. This record comes from a study of T cells in localized non-small cell lung cancer. Study results and limitations: Heterogeneity remains possible, as sequencing covered one tumor region only. Appearance in adjacent lung was seen for a median around 55 of the top 100 tumor clones. Blood T cell density predicted longer survival; adjacent-lung clonality, shorter. Adjacent uninvolved lung had the highest clonality, suggesting focused antigen responses.

Here immunoSEQ multiplex PCR was the method, and the copy in TCRdb shows in-frame clones only, minus some. The data contain around 83,000 clones, 80% to 90% of them seen just once; the ten biggest clones take up roughly 14%. The material was peripheral blood, obtained before any cancer treatment. This TCR derives from a man aged 35-75 years with stage I squamous cell lung carcinoma.

In DNA form, the CDR3 reads TGTGCCAGCAGCTCTCAGGGGGATATACGGTACACTGAAGCTTTCTTT. Translated, it gives CASSSQGDIRYTEAFF. The genes are TRBV7-9 and TRBJ1-1; the match to TRBD1 covers 7 bases. Germline V gene data show CDR1 as SEHNR and CDR2 as FQNEAQ (reference sequence). V lost 4 bases and J lost 3; bases outside the gene matches: 11. This CDR3 spans 16 amino acids.